This TCR beta chain was profiled in a study of patients and donors after allogeneic stem cell transplantation. Germline V gene lookup returns CDR1 SNHLY and CDR2 FYNNEI. Trimming shortened V by 5 bases and J by 0 bases, and 11 bases separated the two germline ends. This CDR3 contains 14 residues. TCRdb analysed the RT-PCR reads with MiXCR anew, one entry per CDR3 protein. The top ten hold about a quarter of the sample, which has about 74,000 distinct CDR3 sequences, more than 25% seen once. This TCR was recovered from a human donor who was either an allogeneic HSCT recipient or a stem cell or donor lymphocyte infusion donor (not recorded which). It is not recorded whose cells these are; they may come from a transplant donor. V and J are TRBV2 and TRBJ2-7; weak D call: TRBD1 (6 bases). The sequencing input was blood, either unsorted or a sorted T cell fraction (not recorded which). In DNA form, the CDR3 reads TGTGCCAGCAGTCTTGACAGGTTCTCCTACGAGCAGTACTTC. Protein product: CASSLDRFSYEQYF.